Judged by abundance, the clone carrying this T cell receptor beta chain is medium-sized. The antigen is undetermined. This sample was included in a study of vaccination and CD4 T cells after COVID-19. Germline V gene data show CDR1 as MNHNS and CDR2 as SASEGT. The CDR3 runs to 16 residues. V was cut by 5 bases and J by 1 base, with 15 bases left in between. Sequencing of DNA taken from cultured CD4+ T cells relied on the Oncomine TCR Beta short-read assay. TCRdb itself ran the PCR reads through MiXCR, one entry per CDR3 protein. The table records several thousand distinct CDR3 sequences, around 41% of them present only once. As for treatment: roughly 11-day PBMC culture with coronavirus spike peptide pools or control peptides (ViraFEST assay). Harvesting of the unexposed donor's CD4+ T cells predated the COVID-19 pandemic (2011-2018).

The J gene is TRBJ1-5, the V gene TRBV6-1; D might be TRBD1 (6 bases). The origin of this receptor is a human donor in good health. The specimen was CD4+ T cells from blood, cultured in vitro. The CDR3 region has the DNA TGTGCCAGCAGTCTAGGGGGGAGTCGCAGCAATCAGCCCCAGCATTTT. It encodes CASSLGGSRSNQPQHF.